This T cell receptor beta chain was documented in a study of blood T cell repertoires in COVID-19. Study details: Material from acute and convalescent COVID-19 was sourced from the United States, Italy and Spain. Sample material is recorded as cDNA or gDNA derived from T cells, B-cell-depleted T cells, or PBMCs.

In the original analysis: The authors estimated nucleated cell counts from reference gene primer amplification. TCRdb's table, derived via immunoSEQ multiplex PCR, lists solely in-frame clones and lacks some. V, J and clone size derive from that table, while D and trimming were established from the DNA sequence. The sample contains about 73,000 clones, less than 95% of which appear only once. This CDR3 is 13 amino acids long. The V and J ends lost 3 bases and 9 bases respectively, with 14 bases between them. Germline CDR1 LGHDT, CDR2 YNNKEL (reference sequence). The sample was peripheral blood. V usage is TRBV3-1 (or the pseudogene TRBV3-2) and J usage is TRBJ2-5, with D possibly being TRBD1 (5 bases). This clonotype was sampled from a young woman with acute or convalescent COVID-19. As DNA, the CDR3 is TGTGCCAGCAGCCAGACAGAAGAGACGGCCCAGTACTTC. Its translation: CASSQTEETAQYF.